The clone carrying this TCR beta chain was picked up a small number of times. Its antigen is still unknown. CDR3 size: 13 residues. Trimming cost V 3 bases and J 8 bases, with 10 bases left between them. The germline V gene encodes CDR1 ENHRY and CDR2 SYGVKD. The data stem from a study of blood T cells in healthy people across ages. Study-wide findings and caveats: The study found more naive CD4+ cells and higher diversity in long-lived than aged donors.

Alongside a J-beta primer mix, a sample-barcoded 5' primer served in a second PCR lasting roughly 7 to 11 cycles. One entry per CDR3 protein results from TCRdb running MiXCR on the 5' RACE reads. The table lists more than 650,000 distinct CDR3 sequences, 22% of them singletons, with approximately 20% in the top ten. Sequencing was carried out using blood. The TCR was taken from a man aged 65-85 years in good health. The rearrangement links TRBV10-3 to TRBJ1-4; a possible D gene is TRBD1 (5 bases). CDR3 DNA sequence: TGTGCCATCAGTGACAGGGTTGGAGAAAAACTGTTTTTT. It is translated as CAISDRVGEKLFF.